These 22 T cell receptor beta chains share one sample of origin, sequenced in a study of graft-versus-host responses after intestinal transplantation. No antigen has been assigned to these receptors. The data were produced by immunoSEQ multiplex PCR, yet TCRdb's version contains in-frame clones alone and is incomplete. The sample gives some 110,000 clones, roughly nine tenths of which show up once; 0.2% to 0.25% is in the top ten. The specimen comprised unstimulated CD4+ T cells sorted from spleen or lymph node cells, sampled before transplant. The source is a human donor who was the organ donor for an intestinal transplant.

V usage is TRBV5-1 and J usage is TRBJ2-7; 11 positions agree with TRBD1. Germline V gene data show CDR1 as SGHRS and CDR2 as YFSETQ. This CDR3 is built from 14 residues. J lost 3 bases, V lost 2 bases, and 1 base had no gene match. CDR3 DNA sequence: TGCGCCAGCAGCTTCGGGACAGGGGGCTACGAGCAGTACTTC. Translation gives CASSFGTGGYEQYF.

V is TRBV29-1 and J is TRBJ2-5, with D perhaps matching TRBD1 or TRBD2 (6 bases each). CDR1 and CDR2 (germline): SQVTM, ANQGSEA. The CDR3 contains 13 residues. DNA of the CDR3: TGCACCTACCGGGGGCGGCTACAAGAGACCCAGTACTTC. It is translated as CTYRGRLQETQYF.

The chain's CDR3 is CASRKVGPMGTDTQYF. CDR3 DNA sequence: TGTGCCTCCCGTAAAGTGGGACCTATGGGCACAGATACGCAGTATTTT. This sequence joins TRBV21-1 and TRBJ2-3. TRBV21-1 is given as a pseudogene. The CDR3 is 16 amino acids.

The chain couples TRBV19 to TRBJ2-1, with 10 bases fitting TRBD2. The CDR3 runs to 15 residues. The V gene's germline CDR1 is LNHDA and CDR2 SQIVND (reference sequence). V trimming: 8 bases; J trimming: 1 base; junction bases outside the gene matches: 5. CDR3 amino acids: CASRTSGVSYNEQFF. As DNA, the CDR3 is TGTGCCAGTCGCACTAGCGGGGTTTCCTACAATGAGCAGTTCTTC.

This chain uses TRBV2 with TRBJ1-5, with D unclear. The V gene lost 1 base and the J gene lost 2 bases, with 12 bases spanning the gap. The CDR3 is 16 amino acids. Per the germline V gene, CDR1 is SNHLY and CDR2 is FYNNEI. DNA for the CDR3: TGTGCCAGCAGTGAAGTGGGAGTAGCAGGCAATCAGCCCCAGCATTTT. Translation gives CASSEVGVAGNQPQHF.

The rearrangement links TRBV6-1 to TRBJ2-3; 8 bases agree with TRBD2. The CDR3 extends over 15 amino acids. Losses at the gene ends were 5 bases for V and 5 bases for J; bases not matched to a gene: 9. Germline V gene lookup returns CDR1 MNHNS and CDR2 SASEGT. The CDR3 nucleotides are TGTGCCAGCAGTCCAGCGGGAGATATTGGAGATACGCAGTATTTT. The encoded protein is CASSPAGDIGDTQYF.

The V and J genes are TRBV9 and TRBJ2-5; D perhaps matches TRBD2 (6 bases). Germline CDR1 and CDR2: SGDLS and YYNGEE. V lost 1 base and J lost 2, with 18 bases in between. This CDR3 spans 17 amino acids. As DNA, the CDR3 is TGTGCCAGCAGCGTAACGGGTTTCGGCCGGGGGCAAGAGACCCAGTACTTC. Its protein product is CASSVTGFGRGQETQYF.

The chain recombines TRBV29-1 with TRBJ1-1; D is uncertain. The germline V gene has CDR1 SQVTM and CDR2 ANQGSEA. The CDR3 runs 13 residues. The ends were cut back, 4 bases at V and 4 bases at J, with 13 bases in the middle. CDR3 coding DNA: TGCAGCGTTGCTAGGGCGGGGAGCACTGAAGCTTTCTTT. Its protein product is CSVARAGSTEAFF.

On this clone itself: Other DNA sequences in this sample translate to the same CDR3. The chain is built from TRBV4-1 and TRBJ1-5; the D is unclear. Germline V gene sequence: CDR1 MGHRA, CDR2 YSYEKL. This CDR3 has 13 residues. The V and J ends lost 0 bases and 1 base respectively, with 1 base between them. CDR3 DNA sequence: TGCGCCAGCAGCCAAGACAGCAATCAGCCCCAGCATTTT. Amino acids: CASSQDSNQPQHF.

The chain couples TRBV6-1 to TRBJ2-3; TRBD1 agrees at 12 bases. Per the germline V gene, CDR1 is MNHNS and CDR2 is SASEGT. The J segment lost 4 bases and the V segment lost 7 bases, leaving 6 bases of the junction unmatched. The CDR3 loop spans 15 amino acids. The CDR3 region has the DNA TGTGCCAGCAAGAGACGGGACAGGGGGCCAGATACGCAGTATTTT. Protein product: CASKRRDRGPDTQYF.

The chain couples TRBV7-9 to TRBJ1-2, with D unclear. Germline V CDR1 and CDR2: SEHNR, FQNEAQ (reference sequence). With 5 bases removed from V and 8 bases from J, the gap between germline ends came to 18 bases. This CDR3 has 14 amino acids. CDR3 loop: CASSTQNGEDGYTF. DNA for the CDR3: TGTGCCAGCAGCACCCAAAACGGGGAGGACGGCTACACCTTC.

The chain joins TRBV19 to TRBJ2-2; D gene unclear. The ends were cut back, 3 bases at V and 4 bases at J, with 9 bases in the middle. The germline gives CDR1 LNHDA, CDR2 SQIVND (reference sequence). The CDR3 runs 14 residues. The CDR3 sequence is CASSIKQTTGELFF. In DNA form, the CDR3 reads TGTGCCAGTAGTATCAAGCAGACCACCGGGGAGCTGTTTTTT.

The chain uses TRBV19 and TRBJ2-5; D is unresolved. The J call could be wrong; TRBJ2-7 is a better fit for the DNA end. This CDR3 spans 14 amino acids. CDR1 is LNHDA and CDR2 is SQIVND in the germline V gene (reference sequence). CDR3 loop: CASSIHVNSYEQYF. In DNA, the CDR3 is TGTGCCAGTAGTATTCACGTGAACTCCTACGAGCAGTACTTC.

Here the CDR3 DNA reads TGTGCCAGCAGCTTGTACAGTTCGTTCTCCTACGAGCAGTACTTC. It encodes CASSLYSSFSYEQYF. This chain joins TRBV5-6 and TRBJ2-7, with D unclear. This CDR3 has 15 residues. Trimming cost V 1 base and J 0 bases, with 11 bases left between them. The germline V gene has CDR1 SGHDT and CDR2 YYEEEE.

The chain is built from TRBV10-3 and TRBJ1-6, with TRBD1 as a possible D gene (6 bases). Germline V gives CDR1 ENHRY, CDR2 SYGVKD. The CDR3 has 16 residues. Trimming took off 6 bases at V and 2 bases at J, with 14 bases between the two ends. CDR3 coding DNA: TGTGCCATCAGCCCGGGGGCAAGCACCTATAATTCACCCCTCCACTTT. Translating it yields CAISPGASTYNSPLHF.

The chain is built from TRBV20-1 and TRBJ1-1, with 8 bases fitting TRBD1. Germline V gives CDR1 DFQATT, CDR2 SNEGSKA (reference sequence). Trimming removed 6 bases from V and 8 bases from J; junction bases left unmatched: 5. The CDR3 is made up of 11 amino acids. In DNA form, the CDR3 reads TGCAGTGCGCAGGGGGCTGGGGAAGCTTTCTTT. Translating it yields CSAQGAGEAFF.

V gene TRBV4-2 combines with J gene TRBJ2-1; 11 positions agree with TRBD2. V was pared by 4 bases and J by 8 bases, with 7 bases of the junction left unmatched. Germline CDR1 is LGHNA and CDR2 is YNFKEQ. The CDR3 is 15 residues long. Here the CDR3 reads CASSPLAGGGHEQFF. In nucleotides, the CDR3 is TGTGCCAGCAGCCCGCTAGCGGGAGGCGGCCATGAGCAGTTCTTC.

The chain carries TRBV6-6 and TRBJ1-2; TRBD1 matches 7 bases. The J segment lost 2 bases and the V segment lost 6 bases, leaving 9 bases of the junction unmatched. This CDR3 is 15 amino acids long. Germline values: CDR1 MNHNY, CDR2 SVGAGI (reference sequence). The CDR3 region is CASRNLDRTNYGYTF. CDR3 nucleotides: TGTGCCAGCAGAAACCTGGACAGGACGAACTATGGCTACACCTTC.

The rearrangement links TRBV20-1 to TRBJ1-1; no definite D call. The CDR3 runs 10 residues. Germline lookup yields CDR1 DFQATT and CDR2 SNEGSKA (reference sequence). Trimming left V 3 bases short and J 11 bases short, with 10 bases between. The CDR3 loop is CSASRLEAFF. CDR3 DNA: TGCAGTGCTAGTCGTCTCGAGGCTTTCTTT.

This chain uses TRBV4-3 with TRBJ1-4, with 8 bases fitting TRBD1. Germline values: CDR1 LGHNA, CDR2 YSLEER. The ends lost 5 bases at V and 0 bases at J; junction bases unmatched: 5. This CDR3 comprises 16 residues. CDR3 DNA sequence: TGCGCCAGCAGCTCACGACAGGGGTCAACTAATGAAAAACTGTTTTTT. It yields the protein CASSSRQGSTNEKLFF.

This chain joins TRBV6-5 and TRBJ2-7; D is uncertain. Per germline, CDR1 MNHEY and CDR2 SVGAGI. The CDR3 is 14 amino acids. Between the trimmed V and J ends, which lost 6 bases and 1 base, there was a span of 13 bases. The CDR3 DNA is TGTGCCAGCAGACTCCTCGGGCCGTCCTACGAGCAGTACTTC. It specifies CASRLLGPSYEQYF.

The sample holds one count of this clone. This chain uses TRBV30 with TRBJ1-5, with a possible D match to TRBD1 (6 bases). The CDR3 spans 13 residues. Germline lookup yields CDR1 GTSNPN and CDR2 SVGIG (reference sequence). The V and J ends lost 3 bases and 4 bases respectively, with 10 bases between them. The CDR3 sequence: CAWSRTGNQPQHF. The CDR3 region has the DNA TGTGCCTGGAGCCGAACAGGGAATCAGCCCCAGCATTTT.